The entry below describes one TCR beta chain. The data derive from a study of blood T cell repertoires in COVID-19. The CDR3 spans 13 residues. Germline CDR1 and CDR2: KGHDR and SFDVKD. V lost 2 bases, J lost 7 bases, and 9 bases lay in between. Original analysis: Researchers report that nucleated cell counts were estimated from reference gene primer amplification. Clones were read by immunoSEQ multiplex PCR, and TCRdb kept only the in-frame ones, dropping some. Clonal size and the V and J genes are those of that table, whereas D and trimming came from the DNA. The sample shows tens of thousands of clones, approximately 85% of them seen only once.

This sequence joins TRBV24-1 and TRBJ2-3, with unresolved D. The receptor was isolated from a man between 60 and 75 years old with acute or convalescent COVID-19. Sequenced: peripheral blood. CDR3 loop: CATSDSADNTQYF. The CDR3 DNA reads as TGTGCCACCAGTGATTCGGCGGATAATACGCAGTATTTT.